One sample yielded the 21 T cell receptor beta chains listed below, sequenced in a study of blood T cell repertoires in COVID-19 (dated by TCRdb to 2018 to 2020). The method behind the library was the immunoSEQ multiplex PCR assay. Entries here come from immuneACCESS through TCRdb and include only in-frame sequences with V and J called. Some clones fail to appear in such tables; in the studies checked, an unresolved V gene covers under half of the shortfall, and the cause of the remainder is unknown. For this sample the table gives approximately 260,000 clones, of which around 81% were detected only once. Clones ranked in the top ten supply more than 3% of the sample. The sample taken for sequencing was PBMCs or T cells enriched from blood (not recorded which). These receptors were obtained from a man aged 50-59 years who had recovered from COVID-19.

For this clone: The junction shows a germline mismatch at one end, possibly a read error. V gene TRBV19 combines with J gene TRBJ1-2; tentative D call: TRBD1 (6 bases). Looked up from germline, CDR1 is LNHDA and CDR2 is SQIVND (reference sequence). This CDR3 is built from 14 residues. DNA for the CDR3: TGTGCCAGTAGTATAGAAAGGGGGAGATATGACTACACCTTC. It is translated as CASSIERGRYDYTF.

This chain links TRBV11-3 with TRBJ2-1; D unclear. Trimming removed 8 bases at V and 5 bases at J, with 7 bases between. The CDR3 totals 11 residues. Germline V gene lookup returns CDR1 SGHNT and CDR2 YENEEA. This CDR3 is CASSLNNEQFF. In DNA form, the CDR3 reads TGTGCCAGCTCCCTAAACAATGAGCAGTTCTTC. The full variable domain, rest sourced from reference TRBV11-3 and TRBJ2-1, is EAGVVQSPRYKIIEKKQPVAFWCNPISGHNTLYWYLQNLGQGPELLIRYENEEAVDDSQLPKDRFSAERLKGVDSTLKIQPAELGDSAVYLCASSLNNEQFFGPGTRLTVL.

CDR3 residues: CASTNGGSYEQYF. The CDR3 DNA follows: TGTGCCAGCACCAACGGCGGCTCCTACGAGCAGTACTTC. This chain joins TRBV6-6 and TRBJ2-7, with unresolved D. Germline-derived CDR1 and CDR2 are MNHNY and SVGAGI (reference sequence). V was trimmed by 7 bases and J by 0 bases, leaving 10 bases between them. The CDR3 covers 13 residues.

The chain is built from TRBV5-6 and TRBJ2-7, with D tentatively TRBD2 (5 bases). V lost 0 bases, J lost 6 bases, and 13 bases lay in between. Germline values: CDR1 SGHDT, CDR2 YYEEEE. The CDR3 contains 14 residues. CDR3 DNA sequence: TGTGCCAGCAGCTTGGGCCTAGCATTGGGCGAGCAGTACTTC. Protein product: CASSLGLALGEQYF.

The chain uses TRBV25-1 and TRBJ1-6; maybe TRBD1 (6 bases). The germline V gene encodes CDR1 MGHDK and CDR2 SYGVNS. The CDR3 contains 14 residues. V was clipped by 7 bases and J by 8 bases, with 15 bases between them. CDR3 sequence (DNA): TGTGCCAGCAACCCCCCAGGGGCAGATTCACCCCTCCACTTT. Translating it yields CASNPPGADSPLHF.

In this sample, this clone turned up a few times. The chain joins TRBV7-2 to TRBJ1-2; D is possibly TRBD1 (5 bases). V lost 5 bases and J lost 8, with 15 bases in between. This CDR3 contains 13 residues. Germline-derived CDR1 and CDR2 are SGHTA and FQGNSA. The CDR3 reads CASSRGRQRGYTF. The CDR3 nucleotides read TGTGCCAGCAGCAGGGGTCGCCAAAGGGGCTACACCTTC.

V usage is TRBV4-3 and J usage is TRBJ2-2; 14 bases align to TRBD2. J gave up 5 bases and V 6 bases, and 8 bases lay outside the gene matches. Germline V gives CDR1 LGHNA, CDR2 YSLEER. This CDR3 has 17 residues. CDR3: CASSSGLAGEWTGELFF. In DNA form, the CDR3 reads TGCGCCAGCAGTTCGGGACTAGCGGGAGAATGGACCGGGGAGCTGTTTTTT.

This rearrangement joins TRBV6-1 to TRBJ2-7; 7 bases line up with TRBD2. Germline CDR1 and CDR2: MNHNS and SASEGT. The CDR3 totals 18 residues. J was trimmed by 3 bases and V by 2 bases; bases with no gene match: 16. The CDR3 loop reads CASSEFGLAEGGFYEQYF. CDR3 in DNA: TGTGCCAGCAGTGAATTTGGCCTAGCGGAAGGTGGATTCTACGAGCAGTACTTC.

The chain carries TRBV7-9 and TRBJ1-4; 8 bases fit TRBD1. The CDR3 contains 14 residues. V lost 5 bases and J lost 7; bases outside the gene matches: 6. Per germline, CDR1 SEHNR and CDR2 FQNEAQ (reference sequence). This CDR3 is CASSMRTGPEKLFF. The DNA of the CDR3 is TGTGCCAGCAGCATGCGGACAGGGCCTGAAAAACTGTTTTTT.

This sequence joins TRBV11-2 and TRBJ2-7; 11 bases line up with TRBD2. The ends lost 0 bases at V and 4 bases at J; junction bases unmatched: 11. CDR1 and CDR2 from the germline V gene are SGHAT and FQNNGV. This CDR3 is built from 18 residues. CDR3 sequence: CASSLELGASGRRYEQYF. DNA for the CDR3: TGTGCCAGCAGCTTAGAATTGGGGGCTAGCGGGAGGCGGTACGAGCAGTACTTC.

The chain couples TRBV30 to TRBJ1-2; TRBD1 matches 10 bases. This CDR3 is 13 amino acids long. Germline V gene sequence: CDR1 GTSNPN, CDR2 SVGIG (reference sequence). J was trimmed by 8 bases and V by 2 bases; bases with no gene match: 5. CDR3 amino acids: CAWSNRDRGGYTF. The CDR3, as DNA: TGTGCCTGGAGTAACCGGGACAGGGGAGGCTACACCTTC.

The rearrangement joins TRBV29-1 to TRBJ2-3; the match to TRBD2 covers 7 bases. This CDR3 is built from 14 residues. The V segment lost 4 bases and the J segment 0 bases; nucleotides outside the gene matches: 4. The germline V gene has CDR1 SQVTM and CDR2 ANQGSEA. The CDR3 nucleotides read TGCAGCGTTGCGGGGGGAACTAGCACAGATACGCAGTATTTT. This translates into CSVAGGTSTDTQYF.

The rearrangement joins TRBV5-1 to TRBJ1-6, with D tentatively TRBD1 (5 bases). From germline, CDR1 is SGHRS and CDR2 YFSETQ. The CDR3 extends over 18 amino acids. Trimming left V 3 bases short and J 7 bases short, with 23 bases between. The CDR3, as DNA: TGCGCCAGCAGCTCGACCACGATTGGGGCCCTAGAGAATTCACCCCTCCACTTT. Translating it yields CASSSTTIGALENSPLHF.

This clone was seen only a few times. CDR3 DNA sequence: TGTGCCAGCAGCGATAGCGGGGGGGCAGGCAATGAGCAGTTCTTC. This codes for CASSDSGGAGNEQFF. This rearrangement joins TRBV3-1 (or the pseudogene TRBV3-2) to TRBJ2-1, with 11 bases matching TRBD2. The germline V gene encodes CDR1 LGHDT and CDR2 YNNKEL (reference sequence). The trim removed 5 bases at V and 6 bases at J, leaving 6 bases unmatched. This CDR3 region has 15 residues.

V is TRBV18 and J is TRBJ2-1, with 7 bases aligning to TRBD2. The CDR3 runs to 16 residues. The V gene's germline CDR1 is KGHSH and CDR2 LQKENI. The trim removed 3 bases at V and 5 bases at J, leaving 10 bases unmatched. The DNA of the CDR3 is TGTGCCAGCTCACCCGAAACGGGGGGTTACAACAATGAGCAGTTCTTC. Translation gives CASSPETGGYNNEQFF.

The rearrangement joins TRBV2 to TRBJ1-4; D call uncertain. Germline CDR1 and CDR2: SNHLY and FYNNEI. The CDR3 extends over 14 amino acids. The V end was cut by 7 bases, the J end by 0 bases, with 9 bases between. CDR3 nucleotide sequence: TGTGCCAGCACCCCTCAGGCAACTAATGAAAAACTGTTTTTT. Residues: CASTPQATNEKLFF.

In DNA, the CDR3 is TGTGCCAGCACCCCATCCGGCAGGGGTGCCACTGAAGCTTTCTTT. It codes for CASTPSGRGATEAFF. V gene TRBV11-3 combines with J gene TRBJ1-1, with D possibly being TRBD1 (6 bases). Trimming took 7 bases from V and 4 from J, leaving 19 bases between them. Per the germline V gene, CDR1 is SGHNT and CDR2 is YENEEA. This CDR3 is 15 amino acids long.

The chain couples TRBV18 to TRBJ2-7, with D unclear. The CDR3 runs to 13 residues. The germline V gene encodes CDR1 KGHSH and CDR2 LQKENI. Trimming shortened V by 3 bases and J by 4 bases, and 10 bases separated the two germline ends. The CDR3 region is CASSPLEVYEQYF. As DNA, the CDR3 is TGTGCCAGCTCACCTCTCGAGGTTTACGAGCAGTACTTC.

This chain connects TRBV19 to TRBJ2-2, with D tentatively TRBD2 (6 bases). CDR1 is LNHDA, CDR2 SQIVND, per germline (reference sequence). The CDR3 totals 15 residues. Trimming removed 7 bases at V and 0 bases at J, with 12 bases between. In DNA form, the CDR3 reads TGTGCCAGTATGGGACTGTTCGCGAACACCGGGGAGCTGTTTTTT. Translated: CASMGLFANTGELFF. Based on the CDR3 plus reference TRBV19 and TRBJ2-2, the full variable domain is DGGITQSPKYLFRKEGQNVTLSCEQNLNHDAMYWYRQDPGQGLRLIYYSQIVNDFQKGDIAEGYSVSREKKESFPLTVTSAQKNPTAFYLCASMGLFANTGELFFGEGSRLTVL.

V and J are TRBV5-1 and TRBJ1-4, with D perhaps matching TRBD1 (6 bases). Germline V lookup: CDR1 SGHRS, CDR2 YFSETQ. This CDR3 is 14 amino acids long. Trimming left V 4 bases short and J 6 bases short, with 13 bases between. The CDR3: CASSPQGQDEKLFF. The CDR3 nucleotides read TGCGCCAGCAGCCCACAGGGTCAGGATGAAAAACTGTTTTTT. Variable domain in full (rest from reference TRBV5-1 and TRBJ1-4): KAGVTQTPRYLIKTRGQQVTLSCSPISGHRSVSWYQQTPGQGLQFLFEYFSETQRNKGNFPGRFSGRQFSNSRSEMNVSTLELGDSALYLCASSPQGQDEKLFFGSGTQLSVL.

This clone has just a few counts. This rearrangement joins TRBV6-5 to TRBJ1-1; TRBD1 matches at 7 bases. V gave up 2 bases and J gave up 0 bases; unmatched junction bases: 3. Germline-derived CDR1 and CDR2 are MNHEY and SVGAGI. The CDR3 sequence is 15 residues long. The CDR3, as DNA: TGTGCCAGCAGTTACGGTGGACAGGTGAACACTGAAGCTTTCTTT. It is translated as CASSYGGQVNTEAFF.